This TCR beta chain was recovered during a study of cytomegalovirus exposure and HLA in healthy donors. After removal of 6 bases from V and 3 bases from J, the junction contained 7 bases not matched to a gene. There are 14 residues in the CDR3. Germline V gene sequence: CDR1 SGHTA, CDR2 FQGNSA. Generated by immunoSEQ multiplex PCR, the TCRdb table keeps only in-frame clones and is missing some. The table records 110,000 to 150,000 clones, roughly 92% of them present only once. The clonotype comes from a man younger than 35 in good health and CMV-seronegative. The source material was PBMCs. The genes are TRBV7-2 and TRBJ1-1; 7 bases match TRBD1. The CDR3 reads CASRFDRADTEAFF. The CDR3 nucleotides are TGTGCCAGCAGATTCGACAGGGCGGACACTGAAGCTTTCTTT.